The rows below give T cell receptor beta chains drawn from one sample of a study of blood T cell repertoires in COVID-19. Repertoires were generated with immunoSEQ multiplex PCR, while TCRdb's copy carries only in-frame clones and drops some. The data show roughly 410,000 clones, with around 89% seen just once and around 1.5% held by the top ten. Material for sequencing was peripheral blood. All receptors derive from a middle-aged woman with COVID-19, enrolled during active disease. The CDR3 runs from the conserved cysteine through the conserved F or W. D genes are given only for firm matches. Where a row states a size, it is once, few, many or the class of an expanded clone; other rows omit it.

d_gene	v_gene	j_gene	abundance	CDR3nt	CDR3aa
TRBD1	TRBV27	TRBJ1-1	NA	TGTGCCAGCAGTTTAAGGGGGCAGGGGAACACTGAAGCTTTCTTT	CASSLRGQGNTEAFF
NA	TRBV7-6	TRBJ2-7	NA	TGTGCCAGCAGCTGGTCCACAGGATACGAGCAGTACTTC	CASSWSTGYEQYF
TRBD1	TRBV7-9	TRBJ1-2	NA	TGTGCCAGCAGCTCAGGACAGGGGGTGCCCTATGGCTACACCTTC	CASSSGQGVPYGYTF
NA	TRBV6-6	TRBJ2-7	NA	TGTGCCAGCAGTTACGGGGAGCCCCCAAGCTACGAGCAGTACTTC	CASSYGEPPSYEQYF
NA	TRBV2	TRBJ1-1	NA	TGTGCCAGCAGCCCGACCGTGGGGCCGAACACTGAAGCTTTCTTT	CASSPTVGPNTEAFF
NA	TRBV28	TRBJ1-1	NA	TGTGCCAGCATCTCGGGGGTAGACTCTGAAGCTTTCTTT	CASISGVDSEAFF
NA	TRBV27	TRBJ1-1	NA	TGTGCCAGCAGTCCCGGGTCGACCCGGGATACTGAAGCTTTCTTT	CASSPGSTRDTEAFF
TRBD1	TRBV5-1	TRBJ1-2	few	TGCGCCAGCAGGGAGGGGACAGGCGTATTCTATGGCTACACCTTC	CASREGTGVFYGYTF
NA	TRBV19	TRBJ1-2	NA	TGTGCCAGTAATCCGGGGATCTATGGCTACACCTTC	CASNPGIYGYTF
TRBD1	TRBV7-8	TRBJ1-1	once	TGTGCCAGCAGCGCCTTGACAGGGCGTGCTGAAGCTTTCTTT	CASSALTGRAEAFF
TRBD1	TRBV2	TRBJ1-1	NA	TGTGCCAGAGCTTGGGAGCAGGGGGGCACTGAAGCTTTCTTT	CARAWEQGGTEAFF
TRBD1	TRBV20-1	TRBJ1-1	NA	TGCAGTGCTAGGGCGGACAGGGGAGCTTTCTTT	CSARADRGAFF
TRBD2	TRBV5-5	TRBJ2-1	NA	TGTGCCAGCAGCTTGACTAGCGGGAGTAACAATGAGCAGTTCTTC	CASSLTSGSNNEQFF
TRBD1	TRBV5-6	TRBJ2-7	NA	TGTGCCAGCAGCTTGGGAGGGGGCGCTATACACGAGCAGTACTTC	CASSLGGGAIHEQYF
TRBD1	TRBV30	TRBJ1-2	NA	TGTGCCTGGAGCCCCCCGCTGTCCAGGGGGGTCCCTAACTATGGCTACACCTTC	CAWSPPLSRGVPNYGYTF
NA	TRBV19	TRBJ1-2	NA	TGTGCCAGCATACATCGGGGGGAAAACTATGGCTACACCTTC	CASIHRGENYGYTF
NA	TRBV9	TRBJ1-1	NA	TGTGCCAGCAGCGTAGTTGGGCAGGGGCTAACTTTT	CASSVVGQGLTF
TRBD2	TRBV6-1	TRBJ2-7	NA	TGTGCCAGCAGGGAAAGACTAGCGGGAGAGATGAACGAGCAGTACTTC	CASRERLAGEMNEQYF
NA	TRBV9	TRBJ1-1	NA	TGTGCCAGCAGCGTAGGATCCAGTTACATGAACACTGAAGCTTTCTTT	CASSVGSSYMNTEAFF
NA	TRBV9	TRBJ2-1	NA	TGTGCCAGCAGCGGGAGCACTTGGGACTCAAATGAGCAGTTCTTC	CASSGSTWDSNEQFF
NA	TRBV4-3	TRBJ1-1	NA	TGCGCCAGCAGCCAACGACTCAGGACTCGACTCCGGGACTGGGGGGACACTGAAGCTTTCTTT	CASSQRLRTRLRDWGDTEAFF
NA	TRBV19	TRBJ2-3	NA	TGTGCCAGTACCGACAGAGCGAGTTATACGCAGTATTTT	CASTDRASYTQYF
TRBD2	TRBV20-1	TRBJ2-5	NA	TGCAGTGCTAGAAGACTAGCGTCCCAGTACTTC	CSARRLASQYF
TRBD1	TRBV6-4	TRBJ1-1	NA	TGTGCCAGCCGCGACAGGGCAATGAACACTGAAGCTTTCTTT	CASRDRAMNTEAFF
TRBD1	TRBV5-6	TRBJ1-3	NA	TGTGCCAGCAGCCCTCTTGACTTAGGACAGGGGAACACCATATATTTT	CASSPLDLGQGNTIYF
NA	TRBV5-1	TRBJ1-2	NA	TGCGCCAGCAGCTTGGACACCACCTATGGCTACACCTTC	CASSLDTTYGYTF
NA	TRBV6-5	TRBJ1-1	NA	TGTGCCAGCAGACCCAGAGGGGGCACTGAAGCTTTCTTT	CASRPRGGTEAFF
TRBD1	TRBV7-9	TRBJ1-1	NA	TGTGCCAGCAGCCTGGGACAGGGGTACACTGAAGCTTTCTTT	CASSLGQGYTEAFF
NA	TRBV5-1	TRBJ2-5	NA	TGCGCCAGCAGCTTGCTAGGGGGAGAGACCCAGTACTTC	CASSLLGGETQYF
NA	TRBV27	TRBJ2-2	NA	TGTGCCAGCAGTTTAAATTCTCGCGATACCGGGGAGCTGTTTTTT	CASSLNSRDTGELFF
NA	TRBV28	TRBJ1-2	NA	TGTGCCAGCATATCTAGATACTATGGCTACACCTTC	CASISRYYGYTF
NA	TRBV28	TRBJ1-1	once	TGTGCCAGCACCCGGGGGGGCACTGAAGCTTTCTTT	CASTRGGTEAFF
NA	TRBV7-2	TRBJ2-7	NA	TGTGCCAGCAGTTTAGACAGAGATTCAACCTACGAGCAGTACTTC	CASSLDRDSTYEQYF
NA	TRBV19	TRBJ2-1	NA	TGTGCCAGTACCCTACGGGGTCCCCACAATGAGCAGTTCTTC	CASTLRGPHNEQFF
TRBD1	TRBV28	TRBJ1-1	NA	TGTGCCAGCAGTTTATCAGAGGACAGGGGGAAAGCTTTCTTT	CASSLSEDRGKAFF
TRBD1	TRBV9	TRBJ1-2	NA	TGTGCCAGCAGCTCCAGGACAGGGGACTATGGCTACACCTTC	CASSSRTGDYGYTF
TRBD1	TRBV5-1	TRBJ1-2	NA	TGCGCCAGCAGCTTGGAACAGGGGAATGGCTACACCTTC	CASSLEQGNGYTF